Presented here are 31 T cell receptor beta chains from one specimen sequenced in a study of T cell responses to AZD1222 COVID-19 vaccine. Using immunoSEQ multiplex PCR, the repertoire was profiled, and TCRdb retains in-frame clones only, with some absent. The table lists 100,000 to 120,000 clones, around 81% of them singletons, with roughly 5% in the top ten. This specimen was peripheral blood, taken on day 0 of AZD1222 vaccination. Receptors originate from an adult in good health.

The V call is TRBV7-2, the J call TRBJ2-2, with D perhaps being TRBD1 or TRBD2 (5 bases each). The germline CDR1 and CDR2 sequences are SGHTA and FQGNSA. The V end lost 4 bases, the J end lost 4 bases, and 16 bases lay between the germline ends. This CDR3 has 16 residues. The CDR3 here is CASSYASGQPTGELFF. DNA for the CDR3: TGTGCCAGCAGCTACGCGAGCGGACAACCCACCGGGGAGCTGTTTTTT.

The CDR3 bases are TGTGCCAGCGGCCAAAACAGGGACTACGAGCAGTACTTC. This encodes CASGQNRDYEQYF. J is TRBJ2-7 and V is TRBV6-5; D might be TRBD1 (6 bases). CDR1 MNHEY and CDR2 SVGAGI come from the germline V gene. The CDR3 is 13 amino acids. Trimming took 8 bases from V and 3 from J, leaving 14 bases between them.

This chain uses TRBV11-2 with TRBJ1-2; possible D gene TRBD1, 6 bases. V lost 4 bases and J lost 7, with 16 bases in between. This CDR3 contains 14 residues. Germline CDR1 and CDR2: SGHAT and FQNNGV. The CDR3 here is CASSSRGAGAGYTF. The CDR3 coding sequence is TGTGCCAGCAGCTCTAGAGGGGCAGGGGCTGGCTACACCTTC.

This sequence joins TRBV3-1 (or the pseudogene TRBV3-2) and TRBJ1-6; TRBD1 might be the D (5 bases). Germline V CDR1 and CDR2: LGHDT, YNNKEL (reference sequence). Trimming shortened V by 4 bases and J by 6 bases, and 13 bases separated the two germline ends. The length of the CDR3 is 15 residues. Written as DNA, the CDR3 is TGTGCCAGCAGCCTCAGGACACCAAGTAATTCACCCCTCCACTTT. It encodes CASSLRTPSNSPLHF.

The V gene is TRBV18, the J gene TRBJ2-1, with no clear D. V lost 2 bases and J lost 3, with 8 bases in between. This CDR3 spans 14 amino acids. The germline gives CDR1 KGHSH, CDR2 LQKENI. In DNA, the CDR3 is TGTGCCAGCTCACCAGGCGGAAACTACAATGAGCAGTTCTTC. It is translated as CASSPGGNYNEQFF.

The gene calls are TRBV2 and TRBJ2-1; D may be TRBD2 (6 bases). The CDR3 has 14 residues. Germline loops: CDR1 SNHLY, CDR2 FYNNEI. V was shortened by 6 bases and J by 5 bases, with 14 bases between the two germline ends. CDR3 sequence: CASRWREVDNEQFF. The CDR3 DNA follows: TGTGCCAGCAGGTGGCGGGAAGTGGACAATGAGCAGTTCTTC. Full variable domain (outside the CDR3, taken from reference TRBV2 and TRBJ2-1): EPEVTQTPSHQVTQMGQEVILRCVPISNHLYFYWYRQILGQKVEFLVSFYNNEISEKSEIFDDQFSVERPDGSNFTLKIRSTKLEDSAMYFCASRWREVDNEQFFGPGTRLTVL.

V is TRBV9 and J is TRBJ2-6; TRBD1 agrees at 7 bases. Germline V CDR1 and CDR2: SGDLS, YYNGEE. The CDR3 has 19 amino acids. After removal of 0 bases from V and 0 bases from J, the junction contained 9 bases not matched to a gene. The CDR3 coding sequence is TGTGCCAGCAGCGTAGGACGACAGGGTGACTTCTCTGGGGCCAACGTCCTGACTTTC. It codes for CASSVGRQGDFSGANVLTF. The variable domain in full, with the rest retrieved from reference TRBV9 and TRBJ2-6, is DSGVTQTPKHLITATGQRVTLRCSPRSGDLSVYWYQQSLDQGLQFLIQYYNGEERAKGNILERFSAQQFPDLHSELNLSSLELGDSALYFCASSVGRQGDFSGANVLTFGAGSRLTVL.

This clone was seen more than once but under ten times. This chain connects TRBV5-4 to TRBJ2-7; a weak D match, TRBD1 (6 bases). The V end lost 3 bases, the J end lost 3 bases, and 10 bases lay between the germline ends. The germline gives CDR1 SGHNT, CDR2 YYREEE (reference sequence). The CDR3 contains 13 residues. The CDR3 DNA follows: TGTGCCAGCAGCTCCGGGACAAACTACGAGCAGTACTTC. Translating it yields CASSSGTNYEQYF. The complete variable domain, with remaining parts taken from reference TRBV5-4 and TRBJ2-7, reads ETGVTQSPTHLIKTRGQQVTLRCSSQSGHNTVSWYQQALGQGPQFIFQYYREEENGRGNFPPRFSGLQFPNYSSELNVNALELDDSALYLCASSSGTNYEQYFGPGTRLTVT.

The chain uses TRBV28 and TRBJ1-1, with D unclear. Trimming pared 6 bases from V and 7 bases from J, leaving 18 bases between. The CDR3 loop spans 14 amino acids. Per the germline V gene, CDR1 is MDHEN and CDR2 is SYDVKM. CDR3 sequence reads: CASSLPGTKGEAFF. In DNA form, the CDR3 reads TGTGCCAGCAGCCTCCCTGGCACCAAGGGTGAAGCTTTCTTT.

The chain couples TRBV7-2 to TRBJ2-7; maybe TRBD1 (6 bases). CDR1 and CDR2 (germline): SGHTA, FQGNSA. CDR3 length: 14 residues. V gave up 4 bases and J gave up 4 bases, with 14 bases separating them. The CDR3 spells CASSSQTGYYEQYF. The CDR3 DNA reads TGTGCCAGCAGCTCGCAAACAGGGTATTACGAGCAGTACTTC.

This sequence joins TRBV4-3 and TRBJ2-6, with D perhaps being TRBD1 or TRBD2 (5 bases each). Germline CDR1 is LGHNA and CDR2 is YSLEER. Trimming removed 0 bases at V and 0 bases at J, with 12 bases between. The CDR3 spans 18 residues. This CDR3 reads CASSQEGDVSSGANVLTF. The CDR3 DNA is TGCGCCAGCAGCCAAGAGGGGGACGTAAGCTCTGGGGCCAACGTCCTGACTTTC.

This clone has just one count. The chain combines TRBV6-5 with TRBJ1-1; D is possibly TRBD1 (6 bases). In germline, CDR1 is MNHEY, CDR2 SVGAGI. The CDR3 totals 14 residues. V was shortened by 5 bases and J by 3 bases, with 13 bases between the two germline ends. As DNA, the CDR3 is TGTGCCAGCAGTCATAGGGGGAAGGACACTGAAGCTTTCTTT. This encodes CASSHRGKDTEAFF.

V and J are TRBV7-9 and TRBJ1-3, with a weak D call TRBD1 (6 bases). Trimming stripped 5 bases from V and 4 bases from J, with 18 bases between. CDR3 length: 16 residues. The germline gives CDR1 SEHNR, CDR2 FQNEAQ (reference sequence). In DNA, the CDR3 is TGTGCCAGCAGCCCCGTGGGACAAAGGGCCGGAAACACCATATATTTT. This translates into CASSPVGQRAGNTIYF.

The chain employs TRBV12-3 or TRBV12-4 and TRBJ2-2; D is undetermined. The CDR3 consists of 11 residues. V was pared by 4 bases and J by 6 bases, with 3 bases between. CDR3 bases: TGTGCCAGCAGTTGGTCCGGGGAGCTGTTTTTT. Translation gives CASSWSGELFF.

This clone came up a few times. The V call is TRBV19, the J call TRBJ2-6, with TRBD1 as a possible D gene (6 bases). In germline, CDR1 is LNHDA, CDR2 SQIVND (reference sequence). V shed 1 base and J shed 0 bases, with 10 bases lying between them. The CDR3 runs to 17 residues. CDR3 residues: CASSIAGVSSGANVLTF. The CDR3 DNA is TGTGCCAGTAGTATAGCAGGGGTGAGCTCTGGGGCCAACGTCCTGACTTTC. Full variable domain (rest looked up from reference TRBV19 and TRBJ2-6): DGGITQSPKYLFRKEGQNVTLSCEQNLNHDAMYWYRQDPGQGLRLIYYSQIVNDFQKGDIAEGYSVSREKKESFPLTVTSAQKNPTAFYLCASSIAGVSSGANVLTFGAGSRLTVL.

The genes are TRBV21-1 and TRBJ1-5. TRBV21-1 is assigned pseudogene status. This CDR3 is 17 amino acids long. For the CDR3, the DNA is TGTGCCAGCAGCAAGAGGGCAGGGCCCTATAGCAATCAGCCCCAGCATTTT. Translating it yields CASSKRAGPYSNQPQHF.

This chain connects TRBV19 to TRBJ1-2; 10 bases are shared with TRBD1. After removal of 7 bases from V and 4 bases from J, the junction contained 9 bases not matched to a gene. CDR1 and CDR2 from the germline V gene are LNHDA and SQIVND (reference sequence). The CDR3 is 15 amino acids. This CDR3 reads CASTSGTGVSYGYTF. The CDR3 DNA is TGTGCCAGTACCTCCGGGACAGGGGTTAGCTATGGCTACACCTTC.

This chain connects TRBV11-2 to TRBJ1-2; 10 positions agree with TRBD1. The CDR3 contains 14 residues. J lost 4 bases, V lost 5 bases, and 4 bases had no gene match. Germline CDR1 is SGHAT and CDR2 is FQNNGV. The CDR3 region has the DNA TGTGCCAGCAGCCCAGGGACAGGGGCCTATGGCTACACCTTC. Residues: CASSPGTGAYGYTF.

This clone has just a few counts. This sequence joins TRBV21-1 and TRBJ2-3; the table assigns TRBD2, which was not confirmed against the DNA. TRBV21-1 is a known pseudogene. The length of the CDR3 is 16 residues. In DNA, the CDR3 is TGTGCCAGCAGCAAAGGGGGCGCGGGAGCGATAGATACGCAGTATTTT. Translating gives CASSKGGAGAIDTQYF.

The chain couples TRBV5-1 to TRBJ1-2, with 8 bases lining up with TRBD1. Trimming at V came to 5 bases and at J to 2 bases, leaving 8 bases not matched to a gene. Germline CDR1 and CDR2: SGHRS and YFSETQ. There are 15 residues in the CDR3. CDR3 in amino acids: CASRRSGTGNYGYTF. The DNA for the CDR3 is TGCGCCAGCAGAAGGAGCGGGACAGGCAACTATGGCTACACCTTC.

V usage is TRBV18 and J usage is TRBJ1-2, with no clear D. Germline V gives CDR1 KGHSH, CDR2 LQKENI. There are 15 residues in the CDR3. Trimming took off 6 bases at V and 4 bases at J, with 18 bases between the two ends. The CDR3 region is CASSLRRGDGYGYTF. DNA of the CDR3: TGTGCCAGCTCCTTGAGGCGGGGAGATGGCTATGGCTACACCTTC.

This sequence joins TRBV28 and TRBJ2-6; D is ambiguous. The germline gives CDR1 MDHEN, CDR2 SYDVKM. Trimming cost V 3 bases and J 1 base, with 7 bases left between them. CDR3 size: 15 residues. The CDR3 here is CASSFTRSGANVLTF. CDR3 coding DNA: TGTGCCAGCAGTTTTACCAGATCTGGGGCCAACGTCCTGACTTTC. Looking up the rest from reference TRBV28 and TRBJ2-6 gives the full variable domain: DVKVTQSSRYLVKRTGEKVFLECVQDMDHENMFWYRQDPGLGLRLIYFSYDVKMKEKGDIPEGYSVSREKKERFSLILESASTNQTSMYLCASSFTRSGANVLTFGAGSRLTVL.

V and J are TRBV28 and TRBJ1-1; 7 nucleotides match TRBD1. Trimming took 3 bases from V and 7 from J; bases not matched to a gene: 8. The CDR3 is made up of 14 amino acids. Germline CDR1 reads MDHEN; CDR2 reads SYDVKM. Here the CDR3 DNA reads TGTGCCAGCAGTTTGTTGGGGACAGAGCTTGAAGCTTTCTTT. Translated, it gives CASSLLGTELEAFF.

The V and J genes are TRBV4-1 and TRBJ2-7; 8 nucleotides line up with TRBD2. Germline loops: CDR1 MGHRA, CDR2 YSYEKL. Unmatched junction bases numbered 2, after V lost 1 base and J lost 3 bases. This CDR3 has 14 residues. The CDR3 region is CASSQVGTSYEQYF. The CDR3 DNA is TGCGCCAGCAGCCAAGTCGGGACTAGCTACGAGCAGTACTTC.

V is TRBV7-3 and J is TRBJ1-2, with D unresolved. This CDR3 is built from 16 residues. Trimming took off 5 bases at V and 0 bases at J, with 16 bases between the two ends. Germline V gives CDR1 SGHTA, CDR2 FQGTGA. Here the CDR3 reads CASSPTAQLANYGYTF. DNA of the CDR3: TGTGCCAGCAGCCCTACCGCACAGTTAGCTAACTATGGCTACACCTTC. The whole variable domain, remainder taken from reference TRBV7-3 and TRBJ1-2, is GAGVSQTPSNKVTEKGKYVELRCDPISGHTALYWYRQSLGQGPEFLIYFQGTGAADDSGLPNDRFFAVRPEGSVSTLKIQRTERGDSAVYLCASSPTAQLANYGYTFGSGTRLTVV.

The chain recombines TRBV4-1 with TRBJ2-1; 8 bases line up with TRBD2. The CDR3 is made up of 14 amino acids. Germline values: CDR1 MGHRA, CDR2 YSYEKL. Trimming at V came to 0 bases and at J to 9 bases, leaving 4 bases not matched to a gene. The CDR3 nucleotides read TGCGCCAGCAGCCAAGAGGCTAGCGGGTTTGAGCAGTTCTTC. It encodes CASSQEASGFEQFF.

This chain uses TRBV18 with TRBJ1-5; 9 bases match TRBD1. V shed 4 bases and J 2 bases; nucleotides not matched to a gene: 6. Per germline, CDR1 KGHSH and CDR2 LQKENI. The CDR3 length is 16 residues. Here the CDR3 DNA reads TGTGCCAGCTCACGGGAACAGGGGGCAGGCAATCAGCCCCAGCATTTT. It translates to CASSREQGAGNQPQHF.

The genes are TRBV6-5 and TRBJ2-6, with D tentatively TRBD2 (6 bases). The germline CDR1 and CDR2 sequences are MNHEY and SVGAGI. Trimming pared 6 bases from V and 2 bases from J, leaving 11 bases between. The CDR3 covers 15 residues. CDR3 bases: TGTGCCAGCAGACTGCGGGGAACTGGGGCCAACGTCCTGACTTTC. Residues: CASRLRGTGANVLTF.

This clone was picked up a small number of times. This chain uses TRBV28 with TRBJ2-7; 16 bases agree with TRBD2. V dropped 1 base and J dropped 2; count of bases not matched to a gene: 5. Germline V CDR1 and CDR2: MDHEN, SYDVKM. The CDR3 runs 18 residues. The CDR3 region is CASSLSSGTSGRAYEQYF. CDR3 DNA sequence: TGTGCCAGCAGTTTATCTTCCGGGACTAGCGGGAGGGCCTACGAGCAGTACTTC.

The V and J genes are TRBV6-5 and TRBJ1-5; D is perhaps TRBD1 (6 bases). V was trimmed by 2 bases and J by 6 bases, leaving 14 bases between them. Germline values: CDR1 MNHEY, CDR2 SVGAGI. The CDR3 has 15 residues. The CDR3, as DNA: TGTGCCAGCAGTTACACCCGGGGGCAAGGTCAGCCCCAGCATTTT. This sequence encodes CASSYTRGQGQPQHF.

V and J are TRBV15 and TRBJ1-5, with TRBD1 matching 10 bases. CDR1 is LNHNV and CDR2 is YYDKDF in the germline V gene (reference sequence). The CDR3 is 14 amino acids. Trimming removed 2 bases from V and 9 bases from J; junction bases left unmatched: 4. The CDR3 loop is CATSRKTGGGPQHF. CDR3 nucleotides: TGTGCCACCAGCAGAAAGACAGGGGGCGGGCCCCAGCATTTT.